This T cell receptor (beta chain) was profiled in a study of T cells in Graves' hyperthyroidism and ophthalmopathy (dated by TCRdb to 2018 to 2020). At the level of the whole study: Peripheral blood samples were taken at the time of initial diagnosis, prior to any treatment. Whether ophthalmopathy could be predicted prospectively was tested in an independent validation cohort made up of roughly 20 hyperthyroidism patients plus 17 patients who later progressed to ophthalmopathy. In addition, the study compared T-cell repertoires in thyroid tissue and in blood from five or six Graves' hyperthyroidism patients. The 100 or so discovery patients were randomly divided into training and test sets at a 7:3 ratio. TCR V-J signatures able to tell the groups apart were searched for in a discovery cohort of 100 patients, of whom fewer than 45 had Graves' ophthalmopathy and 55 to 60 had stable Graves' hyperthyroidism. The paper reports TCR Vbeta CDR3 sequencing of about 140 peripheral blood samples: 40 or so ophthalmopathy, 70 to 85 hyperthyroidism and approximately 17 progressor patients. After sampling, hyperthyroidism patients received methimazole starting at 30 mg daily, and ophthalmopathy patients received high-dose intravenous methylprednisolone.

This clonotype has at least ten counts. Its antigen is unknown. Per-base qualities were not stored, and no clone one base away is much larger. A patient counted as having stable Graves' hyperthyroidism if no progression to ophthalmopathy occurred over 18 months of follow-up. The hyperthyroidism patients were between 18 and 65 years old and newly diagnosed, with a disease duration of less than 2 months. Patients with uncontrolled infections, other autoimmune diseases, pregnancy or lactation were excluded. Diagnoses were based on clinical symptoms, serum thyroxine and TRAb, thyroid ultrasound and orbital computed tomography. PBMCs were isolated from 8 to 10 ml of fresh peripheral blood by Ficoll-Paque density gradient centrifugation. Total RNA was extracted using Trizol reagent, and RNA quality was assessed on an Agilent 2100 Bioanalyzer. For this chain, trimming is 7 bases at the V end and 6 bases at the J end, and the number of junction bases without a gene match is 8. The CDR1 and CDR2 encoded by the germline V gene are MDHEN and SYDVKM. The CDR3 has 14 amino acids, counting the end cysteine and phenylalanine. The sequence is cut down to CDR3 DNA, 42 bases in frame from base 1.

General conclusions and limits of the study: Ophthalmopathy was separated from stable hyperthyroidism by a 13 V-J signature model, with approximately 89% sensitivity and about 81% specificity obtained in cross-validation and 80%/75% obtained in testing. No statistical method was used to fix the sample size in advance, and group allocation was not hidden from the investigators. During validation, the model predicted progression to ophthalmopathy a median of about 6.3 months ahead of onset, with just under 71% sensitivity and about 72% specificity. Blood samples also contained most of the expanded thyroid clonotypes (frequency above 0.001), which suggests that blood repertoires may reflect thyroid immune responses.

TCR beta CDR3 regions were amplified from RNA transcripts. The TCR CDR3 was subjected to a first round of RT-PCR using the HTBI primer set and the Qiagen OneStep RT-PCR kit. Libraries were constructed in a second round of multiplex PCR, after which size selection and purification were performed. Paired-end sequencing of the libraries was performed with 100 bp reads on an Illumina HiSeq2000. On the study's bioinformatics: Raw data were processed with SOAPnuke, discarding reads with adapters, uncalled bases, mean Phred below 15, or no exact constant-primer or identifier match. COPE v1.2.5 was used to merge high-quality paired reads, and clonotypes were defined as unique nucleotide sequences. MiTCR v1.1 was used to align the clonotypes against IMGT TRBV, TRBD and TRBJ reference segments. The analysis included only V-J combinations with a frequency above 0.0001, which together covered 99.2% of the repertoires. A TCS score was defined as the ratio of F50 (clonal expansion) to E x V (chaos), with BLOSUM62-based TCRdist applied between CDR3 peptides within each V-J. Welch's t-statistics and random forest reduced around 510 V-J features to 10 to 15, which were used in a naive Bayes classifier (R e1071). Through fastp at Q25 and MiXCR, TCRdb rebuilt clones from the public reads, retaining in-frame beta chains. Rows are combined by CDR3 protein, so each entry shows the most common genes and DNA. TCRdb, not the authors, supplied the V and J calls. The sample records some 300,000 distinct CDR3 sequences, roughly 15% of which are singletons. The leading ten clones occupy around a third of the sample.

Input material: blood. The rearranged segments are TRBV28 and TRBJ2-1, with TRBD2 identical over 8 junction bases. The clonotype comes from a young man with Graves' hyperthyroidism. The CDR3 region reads CASIRLANANEQFF. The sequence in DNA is TGTGCCAGCATACGACTAGCGAACGCCAATGAGCAGTTCTTC. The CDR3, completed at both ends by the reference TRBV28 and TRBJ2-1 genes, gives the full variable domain DVKVTQSSRYLVKRTGEKVFLECVQDMDHENMFWYRQDPGLGLRLIYFSYDVKMKEKGDIPEGYSVSREKKERFSLILESASTNQTSMYLCASIRLANANEQFFGPGTRLTVL.